The entry below describes one T cell receptor beta chain. This record comes from a study of T cell changes during pregnancy in multiple sclerosis. Trimming at V came to 2 bases and at J to 6 bases, leaving 4 bases not matched to a gene. The germline V gene encodes CDR1 MNHNY and CDR2 SVGAGI (reference sequence). This CDR3 contains 14 residues. Produced via immunoSEQ multiplex PCR; TCRdb's table is partial and in-frame only. The data show fewer than 45,000 clones, about 92% seen once. The TCR was taken from a female donor with multiple sclerosis, enrolled in a pregnancy study. The sequencing used CD8+ T cells from peripheral blood mononuclear cells, collected in the first trimester of pregnancy. This sequence joins TRBV6-6 and TRBJ2-3, with TRBD1 matching 8 bases. CDR3 sequence: CASSYADRDDTQYF. The CDR3 bases are TGTGCCAGCAGTTACGCGGACAGGGATGATACGCAGTATTTT.